This record covers a single T cell receptor (beta chain). The record originates from a study of cytomegalovirus exposure and HLA in healthy donors. PCR was performed using 60 Vbeta and 13 Jbeta primers. Sequencing used immunoSEQ multiplex PCR; TCRdb keeps in-frame clones, though not all of them. Counted here are about 120,000 clones, about 79% occurring once; the ten biggest clones make up just over 2%. This receptor was taken from a human donor in good health. Sequenced sample: PBMCs.

The CDR3 DNA sequence: TGTGCCAGCAGTTTGTCCCTAGCCAAAAACATTCAGTACTTC. Translating gives CASSLSLAKNIQYF. J is TRBJ2-4 and V is TRBV28; D gene ambiguous. Trimming cost V 3 bases and J 0 bases, with 6 bases left between them. CDR1 is MDHEN and CDR2 is SYDVKM in the germline V gene. The CDR3 covers 14 residues.